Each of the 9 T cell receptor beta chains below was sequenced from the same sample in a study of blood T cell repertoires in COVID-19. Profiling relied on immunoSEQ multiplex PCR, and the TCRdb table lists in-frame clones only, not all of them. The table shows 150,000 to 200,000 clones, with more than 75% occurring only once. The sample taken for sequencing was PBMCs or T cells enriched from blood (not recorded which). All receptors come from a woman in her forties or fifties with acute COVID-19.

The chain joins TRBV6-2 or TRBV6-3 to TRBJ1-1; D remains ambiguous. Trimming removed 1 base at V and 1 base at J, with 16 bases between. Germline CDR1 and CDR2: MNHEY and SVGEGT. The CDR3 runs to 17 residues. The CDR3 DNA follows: TGTGCCAGCAGTTACTACCCCGAGAGCGGAGGGAACACTGAAGCTTTCTTT. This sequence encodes CASSYYPESGGNTEAFF.

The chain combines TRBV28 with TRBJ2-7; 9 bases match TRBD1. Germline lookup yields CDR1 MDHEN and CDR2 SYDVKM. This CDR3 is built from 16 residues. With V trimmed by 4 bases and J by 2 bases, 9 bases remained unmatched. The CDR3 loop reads CASSSSGTGRPYEQYV. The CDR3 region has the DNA TGTGCCAGCAGTTCCTCCGGGACAGGGCGCCCCTACGAGCAGTACGTC.

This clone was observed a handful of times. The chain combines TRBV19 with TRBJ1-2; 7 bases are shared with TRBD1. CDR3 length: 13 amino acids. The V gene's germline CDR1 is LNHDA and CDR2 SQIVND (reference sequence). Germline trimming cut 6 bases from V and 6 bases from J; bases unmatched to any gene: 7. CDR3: CASRLDRVDGYTF. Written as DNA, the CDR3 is TGTGCCAGTAGACTCGACAGGGTAGATGGCTACACCTTC.

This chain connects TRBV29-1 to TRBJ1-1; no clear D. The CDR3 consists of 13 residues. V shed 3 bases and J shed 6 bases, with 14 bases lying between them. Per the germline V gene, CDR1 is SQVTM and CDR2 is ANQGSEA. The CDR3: CSVDGPRDAEAFF. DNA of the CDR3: TGCAGCGTTGATGGGCCCCGGGATGCTGAAGCTTTCTTT.

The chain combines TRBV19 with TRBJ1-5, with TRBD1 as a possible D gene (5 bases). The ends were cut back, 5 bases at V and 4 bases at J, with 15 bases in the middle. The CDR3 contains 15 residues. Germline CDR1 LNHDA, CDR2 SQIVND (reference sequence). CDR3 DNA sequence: TGTGCCAGTAGTCCATCACGACAGTTAAATCAGCCCCAGCATTTT. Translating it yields CASSPSRQLNQPQHF. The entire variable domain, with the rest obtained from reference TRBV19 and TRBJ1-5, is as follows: DGGITQSPKYLFRKEGQNVTLSCEQNLNHDAMYWYRQDPGQGLRLIYYSQIVNDFQKGDIAEGYSVSREKKESFPLTVTSAQKNPTAFYLCASSPSRQLNQPQHFGDGTRLSIL.

CDR3 protein: CASGYPDGGRPFNQPQHF. DNA for the CDR3: TGCGCCAGCGGGTACCCCGACGGGGGGCGCCCCTTTAATCAGCCCCAGCATTTT. The chain links TRBV10-1 to TRBJ1-5; D is perhaps TRBD1 (6 bases). Deletions cut 8 bases from V and 4 bases from J, with 27 bases between. Germline values: CDR1 WNHNN, CDR2 SYGVQD (reference sequence). This CDR3 has 18 residues.

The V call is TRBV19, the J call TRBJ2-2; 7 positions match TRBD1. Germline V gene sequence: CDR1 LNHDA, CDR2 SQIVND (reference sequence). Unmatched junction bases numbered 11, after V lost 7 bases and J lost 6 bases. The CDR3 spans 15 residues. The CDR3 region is CASTRGQTIPGELFF. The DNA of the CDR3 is TGTGCCAGTACCAGGGGACAGACCATCCCCGGGGAGCTGTTTTTT.

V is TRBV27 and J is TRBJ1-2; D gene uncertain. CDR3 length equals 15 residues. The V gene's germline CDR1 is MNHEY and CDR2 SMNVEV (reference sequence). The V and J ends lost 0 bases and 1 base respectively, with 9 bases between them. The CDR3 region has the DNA TGTGCCAGCAGTTTATCGGCCTTAATTAACTATGGCTACACCTTC. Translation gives CASSLSALINYGYTF.

The CDR3, as DNA: TGTGCCAGCTCACCGGGACAGGGGGCAAGGAGGGGCGGCTACACCTTC. Translated: CASSPGQGARRGGYTF. The J gene is TRBJ1-2, the V gene TRBV18; 12 nucleotides match TRBD1. CDR3 length: 16 residues. From germline, CDR1 is KGHSH and CDR2 LQKENI. J gave up 8 bases and V 3 bases, and 10 bases lay outside the gene matches.